This TCR beta chain was recorded in a study of blood T cell repertoires in COVID-19. CDR3 length equals 16 residues. Trimming pared 3 bases from V and 2 bases from J, leaving 14 bases between. Germline loops: CDR1 KGHSH, CDR2 LQKENI. Clones were sequenced by immunoSEQ multiplex PCR, and TCRdb holds only the in-frame ones, with some missing. The sample records 150,000 to 180,000 clones, about 88% being singletons. The sequence was collected from a man aged 45-65 years who had recovered from COVID-19. The chain has TRBV18 and TRBJ1-5; possibly TRBD1 for D (5 bases). Sequenced material: PBMCs or T cells enriched from blood (not recorded which). The CDR3 region is CASSPRQFMGNQPQHF. DNA of the CDR3: TGTGCCAGCTCACCTCGACAGTTTATGGGCAATCAGCCCCAGCATTTT.